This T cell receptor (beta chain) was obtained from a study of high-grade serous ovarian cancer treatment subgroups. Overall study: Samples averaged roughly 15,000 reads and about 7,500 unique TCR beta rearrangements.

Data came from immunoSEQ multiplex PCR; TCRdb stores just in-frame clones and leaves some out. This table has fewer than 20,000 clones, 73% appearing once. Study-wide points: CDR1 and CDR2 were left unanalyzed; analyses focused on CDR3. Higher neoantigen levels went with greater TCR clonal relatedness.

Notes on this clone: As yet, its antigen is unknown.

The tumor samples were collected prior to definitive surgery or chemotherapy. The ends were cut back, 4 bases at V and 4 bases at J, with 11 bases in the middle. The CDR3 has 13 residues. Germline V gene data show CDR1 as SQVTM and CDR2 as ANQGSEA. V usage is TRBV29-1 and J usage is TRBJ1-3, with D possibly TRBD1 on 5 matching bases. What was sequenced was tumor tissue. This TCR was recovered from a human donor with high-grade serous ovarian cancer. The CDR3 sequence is CSVARGAGNTIYF. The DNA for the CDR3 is TGCAGCGTTGCAAGGGGAGCCGGAAACACCATATATTTT. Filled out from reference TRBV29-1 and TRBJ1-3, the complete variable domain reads SAVISQKPSRDICQRGTSLTIQCQVDSQVTMMFWYRQQPGQSLTLIATANQGSEATYESGFVIDKFPISRPNLTFSTLTVSNMSPEDSSIYLCSVARGAGNTIYFGEGSWLTVV.